Listed below are T cell receptor beta chains from one sample, sequenced in a study of OX40 agonist ivuxolimab in advanced cancers. Profiled with immunoSEQ multiplex PCR; TCRdb holds only in-frame clones, not every one. The sample holds around 80,000 clones, about 88% seen once. This specimen was CD4+ or CD8+ T cells sorted from blood, taken in a trial of the OX40 agonist ivuxolimab. Every receptor here comes from an adult with an advanced solid tumor such as melanoma, head and neck, liver or kidney cancer. CDR3s include the opening cysteine and the closing phenylalanine or tryptophan. Fields, in order: V gene, J gene, CDR3 length, D gene, clone size, CDR3 protein, CDR3 DNA. A D gene is named only where the DNA matches it firmly. Clone size appears in some rows only: once, few, many, or a class for an expanded clone.

>TRBV14|TRBJ2-2|13|.|.
CASSQARIGELFF
TGTGCCAGCAGCCAAGCCAGGATCGGGGAGCTGTTTTTT
>TRBV6-5|TRBJ1-4|14|.|.
CASSPAGTNEKLFF
TGTGCCAGCAGTCCCGCGGGGACTAATGAAAAACTGTTTTTT
>TRBV7-3|TRBJ2-2|13|.|few
CASRTGPTGELFF
TGTGCCAGCCGAACGGGTCCCACCGGGGAGCTGTTTTTT
>TRBV27|TRBJ2-7|14|TRBD1|.
CASSRQGRIYEQYF
TGTGCCAGCAGCAGACAGGGGAGAATCTACGAGCAGTACTTC
>TRBV6-6|TRBJ1-5|15|.|.
CASIYAGTSNQPQHF
TGTGCCAGCATCTACGCCGGGACAAGTAATCAGCCCCAGCATTTT
>TRBV7-8|TRBJ2-7|18|TRBD2|once
CASSLVIVSGRTGYEQYF
TGTGCCAGCAGCTTAGTAATTGTAAGCGGGAGGACGGGCTACGAGCAGTACTTC
>TRBV27|TRBJ2-2|11|.|.
CASSGPGELFF
TGTGCCAGCAGCGGCCCCGGGGAGCTGTTTTTT
>TRBV6-5|TRBJ1-1|14|TRBD1|.
CASSSRQGNTEAFF
TGTGCCAGCAGCTCCCGACAGGGGAACACTGAAGCTTTCTTT
>TRBV4-2|TRBJ2-3|16|TRBD1|.
CASSQPGTVSTDTQYF
TGTGCCAGCAGCCAACCCGGGACAGTCAGCACAGATACGCAGTATTTT
>TRBV7-9|TRBJ2-3|19|TRBD2|.
CASITGTSGTPPSTDTQYF
TGTGCCAGCATCACCGGGACTAGCGGGACTCCCCCCAGCACAGATACGCAGTATTTT
>TRBV27|TRBJ2-3|14|TRBD2|.
CASKPRGGADTQYF
TGTGCCAGCAAGCCCCGGGGGGGTGCAGATACGCAGTATTTT
>TRBV5-1|TRBJ2-3|14|TRBD2|.
CASTLAASTDTQYF
TGCGCCAGCACTCTAGCGGCAAGCACAGATACGCAGTATTTT
>TRBV4-1|TRBJ2-1|12|.|.
CASSHVFGGQFF
TGCGCCAGCAGCCATGTATTTGGGGGGCAGTTCTTC
>TRBV15|TRBJ2-1|16|.|.
CATSREIIPPTDEQFF
TGTGCCACCAGCAGAGAAATTATCCCTCCTACCGATGAGCAGTTCTTC
>TRBV5-6|TRBJ2-6|17|TRBD1|.
CASSGGTGGTGANVLTF
TGTGCCAGCAGCGGGGGGACAGGGGGAACTGGGGCCAACGTCCTGACTTTC
>TRBV5-1|TRBJ1-1|14|.|.
CASSLVVQRGEAFF
TGCGCCAGCAGCTTGGTAGTTCAGCGGGGTGAAGCTTTCTTT
>TRBV9|TRBJ2-3|16|.|.
CASSPAGTPSTDTQYF
TGTGCCAGCAGTCCCGCGGGGACCCCGAGCACAGATACGCAGTATTTT
>TRBV7-9|TRBJ1-4|16|.|.
CASSSNLGLSNEKLFF
TGTGCCAGCAGCAGTAACCTCGGATTGAGTAATGAAAAACTGTTTTTT
>TRBV9|TRBJ1-1|13|.|.
CASSEEPNTEAFF
TGTGCCAGCAGCGAGGAACCGAACACTGAAGCTTTCTTT
>TRBV29-1|TRBJ2-1|11|.|.
CSVENHNEQFF
TGCAGCGTTGAGAATCACAATGAGCAGTTCTTC
>TRBV19|TRBJ2-3|13|.|.
CASSSTEGDTQYF
TGTGCCAGTAGTTCCACAGAGGGAGATACGCAGTATTTT
>TRBV5-1|TRBJ1-6|13|.|.
CASSQGGNSPLHF
TGCGCCAGTTCCCAGGGCGGTAATTCACCCCTCCACTTT
>TRBV28|TRBJ1-2|15|.|.
CASSFDGQGNYGYTF
TGTGCCAGCAGTTTTGACGGGCAGGGGAACTATGGCTACACCTTC
>TRBV11-2|TRBJ1-6|13|.|few
CASSLDYSLSLHF
TGTGCCAGCAGCTTGGACTATTCTCTATCCCTCCACTTT
>TRBV7-6|TRBJ1-5|15|.|.
CASSLVVTTNQPQHF
TGTGCCAGCAGCTTAGTTGTTACAACTAATCAGCCCCAGCATTTT
>TRBV5-1|TRBJ2-5|15|.|.
CASSLESVGGETQYF
TGCGCCAGCAGCTTGGAATCGGTGGGGGGAGAGACCCAGTACTTC
>TRBV5-1|TRBJ1-1|15|TRBD1|.
CASSPQGAENTEAFF
TGCGCCAGCAGTCCACAGGGGGCGGAGAACACTGAAGCTTTCTTT
>TRBV27|TRBJ2-6|16|TRBD1|.
CASKTGTPPGANVLTF
TGTGCCAGCAAGACAGGGACCCCCCCTGGGGCCAACGTCCTGACTTTC
>TRBV2|TRBJ2-3|17|TRBD2|few
CASSGWTSGGLTDTQYF
TGTGCCAGCAGTGGCTGGACTAGCGGGGGGCTCACAGATACGCAGTATTTT
>TRBV30|TRBJ1-5|11|.|.
CAWSVGRPQHF
TGTGCCTGGAGTGTTGGGCGGCCCCAGCATTTT
>TRBV5-1|TRBJ2-5|14|TRBD1|.
CASSLNRGQETQYF
TGCGCCAGCAGCTTGAACAGGGGACAAGAGACCCAGTACTTC
>TRBV7-7|TRBJ2-5|15|TRBD2|.
CASSSYGGDQETQYF
TGTGCTAGCAGCTCTTACGGGGGGGACCAAGAGACCCAGTACTTC
>TRBV2|TRBJ2-1|14|TRBD2|many
CASTGLAAYNEQFF
TGTGCCAGCACGGGACTAGCGGCCTACAATGAGCAGTTCTTC
>TRBV11-2|TRBJ2-1|14|TRBD1|.
CASSRWDRDNEQFF
TGTGCCAGCAGCCGTTGGGACAGGGACAATGAGCAGTTCTTC
>TRBV14|TRBJ2-1|15|.|.
CASSWGKSSYNEQFF
TGTGCCAGCAGCTGGGGGAAGAGCTCCTACAATGAGCAGTTCTTC
>TRBV18|TRBJ1-1|13|.|.
CASSPNSNTEAFF
TGTGCCAGCTCACCTAACAGTAACACTGAAGCTTTCTTT
>TRBV5-4|TRBJ2-2|12|.|.
CASGANTGELFF
TGTGCCAGCGGGGCGAACACCGGGGAGCTGTTTTTT
>TRBV27|TRBJ2-1|16|.|.
CASSLSGGSAYNEQFF
TGTGCCAGCAGTTTATCAGGGGGGAGCGCCTACAATGAGCAGTTCTTC
>TRBV18|TRBJ1-1|13|TRBD1|once
CASSWTGSTEAFF
TGTGCCAGCTCATGGACAGGGAGCACTGAAGCTTTCTTT
>TRBV6-5|TRBJ1-5|14|.|few
CASSDSDSNQPQHF
TGTGCCAGCAGTGACAGCGATAGCAATCAGCCCCAGCATTTT
>TRBV7-8|TRBJ1-3|18|.|.
CASSLVSLDQASGNTIYF
TGTGCCAGCAGCTTAGTGTCTCTTGACCAGGCCTCTGGAAACACCATATATTTT
>TRBV25-1|TRBJ2-5|13|.|.
CASMDLPWETQYF
TGTGCCAGCATGGACCTCCCTTGGGAGACCCAGTACTTC
>TRBV28|TRBJ2-1|16|.|.
CASSPRGTPNRGEQFF
TGTGCCAGCAGTCCCCGAGGGACCCCCAATCGGGGTGAGCAGTTCTTC
>TRBV4-2|TRBJ2-3|15|TRBD2|.
CASSGTSGGGDTQYF
TGTGCCAGCAGCGGGACTAGCGGGGGGGGCGATACGCAGTATTTT
>TRBV5-4|TRBJ2-3|15|TRBD2|.
CASSLTLAGTDTQYF
TGTGCCAGCAGCTTGACGCTAGCGGGCACAGATACGCAGTATTTT
>TRBV10-3|TRBJ2-1|15|TRBD2|.
CAIRKGLALSDEQFF
TGTGCCATCAGGAAAGGACTAGCGCTTTCCGATGAGCAGTTCTTC
>TRBV5-1|TRBJ1-6|13|.|.
CASSWVGASPLHF
TGCGCCAGCTCATGGGTGGGGGCATCACCCCTCCACTTT
>TRBV9|TRBJ2-5|17|TRBD2|.
CASSPSGSGGIQETQYF
TGTGCCAGCAGCCCCTCCGGTAGCGGGGGGATACAAGAGACCCAGTACTTC
>TRBV27|TRBJ1-2|16|.|.
CASSLWAGGSNYGYTF
TGTGCCAGCAGTTTGTGGGCTGGGGGGTCTAACTATGGCTACACCTTC